These 10 T cell receptor beta chains came from one sample sequenced in a study of blood T cell repertoires in COVID-19. The protocol was immunoSEQ multiplex PCR, while the TCRdb copy is restricted to in-frame clones and leaves out a portion. The sample records about 210,000 clones, less than 85% being singletons. Sequenced material: peripheral blood. The origin of the receptors is a woman aged 80 or older with COVID-19, enrolled during active disease.

The chain combines TRBV5-1 with TRBJ2-5; D call uncertain. V lost 5 bases and J lost 3, with 11 bases in between. The CDR3 spans 13 residues. Germline assignment: CDR1 SGHRS and CDR2 YFSETQ. CDR3 sequence (DNA): TGCGCCAGCAGGGGCCCTCCCGAAGAGACCCAGTACTTC. Translation gives CASRGPPEETQYF.

This clone was seen just once. The chain employs TRBV25-1 and TRBJ2-1; D gene ambiguous. Germline-derived CDR1 and CDR2 are MGHDK and SYGVNS. The CDR3 spans 15 residues. V was cut by 1 base and J by 0 bases, with 7 bases left in between. CDR3 protein: CASSESGSSYNEQFF. DNA of the CDR3: TGTGCCAGCAGTGAATCTGGCAGCTCCTACAATGAGCAGTTCTTC.

The CDR3 DNA sequence: TGTGCCAGCAGCTTTCAGGGACTACCCTACGAGCAGTACTTC. Translation: CASSFQGLPYEQYF. V is TRBV7-2 and J is TRBJ2-7, with 7 bases matching TRBD2. Germline V gives CDR1 SGHTA, CDR2 FQGNSA. The CDR3 spans 14 residues. Unmatched junction bases numbered 4, after V lost 3 bases and J lost 2 bases. The full variable domain, its missing parts supplied by reference TRBV7-2 and TRBJ2-7, is GAGVSQSPSNKVTEKGKDVELRCDPISGHTALYWYRQSLGQGLEFLIYFQGNSAPDKSGLPSDRFSAERTGGSVSTLTIQRTQQEDSAVYLCASSFQGLPYEQYFGPGTRLTVT.

This clone was recorded only once. The rearrangement links TRBV3-1 (or the pseudogene TRBV3-2) to TRBJ1-3; unclear D gene. Trimming shortened V by 0 bases and J by 4 bases, and 10 bases separated the two germline ends. CDR1 and CDR2 (germline): LGHDT, YNNKEL (reference sequence). The CDR3 has 15 residues. DNA for the CDR3: TGTGCCAGCAGCCAAGAACGGGTGCGCGGAAACACCATATATTTT. This gives the protein CASSQERVRGNTIYF.

The J gene is TRBJ2-1, the V gene TRBV7-3, with TRBD1 matching 9 bases. Germline V CDR1 and CDR2: SGHTA, FQGTGA. V lost 3 bases, J lost 5 bases, and 5 bases stayed unmatched. This CDR3 comprises 15 residues. CDR3 sequence reads: CASSFGTGSHNEQFF. The CDR3, as DNA: TGTGCCAGCAGCTTCGGGACAGGGAGTCACAATGAGCAGTTCTTC.

The chain uses TRBV7-9 and TRBJ1-1; D perhaps matches TRBD1 (5 bases). In germline, CDR1 is SEHNR, CDR2 FQNEAQ (reference sequence). Trimming pared 6 bases from V and 1 base from J, leaving 12 bases between. This CDR3 has 14 residues. The CDR3 sequence: CASRPGSGNTEAFF. For the CDR3, the DNA is TGTGCCAGCAGGCCAGGGTCGGGGAACACTGAAGCTTTCTTT.

To note about this clone: The same CDR3 arises from other DNA sequences in this sample as well. This chain links TRBV28 with TRBJ1-2; D is possibly TRBD1 (6 bases). The V end lost 2 bases, the J end lost 2 bases, and 6 bases lay between the germline ends. This CDR3 region has 13 residues. Germline V gene data show CDR1 as MDHEN and CDR2 as SYDVKM. CDR3 sequence reads: CASSLGQNYGYTF. Here the CDR3 DNA reads TGTGCCAGCAGTTTAGGACAGAACTATGGCTACACCTTC.

The J gene is TRBJ1-5, the V gene TRBV9; D possibly corresponds to TRBD1 (6 bases). CDR3 length: 14 amino acids. The germline V gene encodes CDR1 SGDLS and CDR2 YYNGEE. The V and J ends lost 2 bases and 5 bases respectively, with 11 bases between them. The CDR3 here is CASSVGRGDQPQHF. DNA of the CDR3: TGTGCCAGCAGCGTTGGCAGGGGAGATCAGCCCCAGCATTTT.

The V gene is TRBV25-1, the J gene TRBJ2-5; D is perhaps TRBD2 (6 bases). The V end was cut by 4 bases, the J end by 2 bases, with 14 bases between. This CDR3 region has 15 residues. Germline V CDR1 and CDR2: MGHDK, SYGVNS. Here the CDR3 DNA reads TGTGCCAGCAGTGGCAGGGAACTAGCTCAAGAGACCCAGTACTTC. It encodes CASSGRELAQETQYF.

This chain uses TRBV5-6 with TRBJ1-1; TRBD1 matches at 7 bases. Trimming removed 2 bases from V and 1 base from J; junction bases left unmatched: 5. CDR1 SGHDT and CDR2 YYEEEE come from the germline V gene. This CDR3 contains 15 residues. Here the CDR3 DNA reads TGTGCCAGCAGCTTCAGAGGGGGCCCGAACACTGAAGCTTTCTTT. Protein product: CASSFRGGPNTEAFF.